The sequence of this TCR beta chain was determined in a study of beta chain features in type 1 diabetes. The sequenced template was cDNA made from the entire isolated RNA. The protocol was immunoSEQ multiplex PCR, while the TCRdb copy is restricted to in-frame clones and leaves out a portion. This repertoire shows 240,000 or so clones, about a fifth found once; its top ten account for roughly 0.028%. The CDR3 consists of 16 residues. Trimming took 1 base from V and 0 from J; bases not matched to a gene: 3. Germline CDR1 reads MNHNY; CDR2 reads SVGAGI (reference sequence). This clone was seen a few times. As yet, its antigen is unknown. Notes on the study in general: Across all four CD4+ subsets, people with type 1 diabetes showed modestly shorter TCRB CDR3s. Shorter templates may be favored by PCR, equally so in patients and controls.

The sample comprised naive CD4+ T cells from blood. The V call is TRBV6-6, the J call TRBJ2-7; TRBD2 aligns across 10 bases. The sequence came from a woman in her thirties or forties with type 1 diabetes. The chain's CDR3 is CASSYLASGSSYEQYF. CDR3 nucleotide sequence: TGTGCCAGCAGTTACTTGGCTAGCGGGAGCTCCTACGAGCAGTACTTC.